This TCR beta chain was sequenced during a study of identical twins. This clonotype has more than one count but fewer than ten. TCRdb re-called the 5' RACE reads through MiXCR, storing one row per CDR3 protein. Among 570,000 or so distinct CDR3 sequences, around 9.6% were seen once, and the ten largest hold around 3.2%. Germline loops: CDR1 SQVTM, CDR2 ANQGSEA. The CDR3 loop spans 12 amino acids. V lost 6 bases and J lost 1, with 10 bases in between. This sample also appeared in a second study, on yellow fever vaccine responses in identical twins.

This sequence originates from a woman younger than 35 in good health. The genes are TRBV29-1 and TRBJ2-7, with a tentative D call TRBD1 (5 bases). The sequenced sample was PBMCs. Here the CDR3 DNA reads TGCAGCGTCGTGGACACATCCTACGAGCAGTACTTC. This codes for CSVVDTSYEQYF.